The rows below give T cell receptor beta chains drawn from one sample of a study of cytomegalovirus exposure and HLA in healthy donors. The protocol was immunoSEQ multiplex PCR, while the TCRdb copy is restricted to in-frame clones and leaves out a portion. The table has under 200,000 clones, around 80% seen once. Sequences were obtained from PBMCs. The receptors stem from a woman aged 40 to 55 in good health and CMV-seronegative. CDR3s include the opening cysteine and the closing phenylalanine or tryptophan. D genes are given only for firm matches. Rows may omit the clone size; those that give it use once, few, many or a size class.

clone_size d_call j_call v_call cdr3_nt cdr3_aa
NA NA TRBJ1-2 TRBV30 TGTGCCTGGAGCTTTTATACAGGGTCGGTCAGCTATGGCTACACCTTC CAWSFYTGSVSYGYTF
NA TRBD2 TRBJ2-5 TRBV7-8 TGTGCCAGCAGCCCAGAGGGGGGGACTAGCGGTTGGATCCAAGAGACCCAGTACTTC CASSPEGGTSGWIQETQYF
NA NA TRBJ1-4 TRBV6-4 TGTGCCAGCAGCCAGGAGTGGGGGGATGAAAAACTGTTTTTT CASSQEWGDEKLFF
NA TRBD2 TRBJ2-5 TRBV6-1 TGTGCCAGCAGTGAAGCGGCGGGAGGGCCCCAGACCCAGTACTTC CASSEAAGGPQTQYF
NA TRBD1 TRBJ1-2 TRBV28 TGTGCCAGCAGGACCGGGACAGGGTCTTATGGCTACACCTTC CASRTGTGSYGYTF
NA NA TRBJ1-2 TRBV10-3 TGTGCCATCAGTGAGTCAGGAGGGCTTGATGGCTACACCTTC CAISESGGLDGYTF
few NA TRBJ1-1 TRBV11-3 TGTGCCAGCGGGCGCATGAACACTGAAGCTTTCTTT CASGRMNTEAFF
NA TRBD1 TRBJ1-4 TRBV12-5 TGTGCTAGTGGCCGGACAGGGGTGGAAAAACTGTTTTTT CASGRTGVEKLFF
NA NA TRBJ1-2 TRBV9 TGTGCCAGCAGCCCCGCCCGGGGGGCCTATGGCTACACCTTC CASSPARGAYGYTF
few NA TRBJ1-5 TRBV10-3 TGTGCCATCAGTGAGGCAGGTCAGCCCCAGCATTTT CAISEAGQPQHF
NA NA TRBJ1-4 TRBV6-6 TGTGCCAGCAGTTACCGCGCCACAACTAATGAAAAACTGTTTTTT CASSYRATTNEKLFF
NA TRBD2 TRBJ2-5 TRBV7-6 TGTGCCAGCTCGGGAGGGGGAAACCAAGAGACCCAGTACTTC CASSGGGNQETQYF
NA NA TRBJ2-7 TRBV9 TGTGCCAGCAGCGTACGCGAGCAGTACTTC CASSVREQYF